These 28 T cell receptor beta chains originate from one sample sequenced in a study of blood T cells in healthy people across ages. Using a J-beta primer mix together with a sample-barcoded 5' primer, a second PCR was run for about 6 to 11 cycles. TCRdb reanalysed the 5' RACE reads using MiXCR and keeps one entry per CDR3 protein. The table shows over 500,000 distinct CDR3 sequences, with about 50% occurring only once. The sample comprised blood. The source is a woman of 80 years or more in good health.

This clonotype was seen only a few times. J is TRBJ2-7 and V is TRBV20-1; no reliable D call. In germline, CDR1 is DFQATT, CDR2 SNEGSKA (reference sequence). CDR3 length equals 13 residues. Deletions cut 0 bases from V and 7 bases from J, with 13 bases between. The CDR3 region has the DNA TGCAGTGCTAGAGAGATCTCCTACAATGAGCAGTACTTC. Its translation: CSAREISYNEQYF.

As to this clonotype: A read error is possible here, since a much larger clone lies one base away. This sequence joins TRBV29-1 and TRBJ2-3; 7 bases fit TRBD1. With 7 bases clipped from V and 5 bases from J, the junction kept 6 bases outside the gene matches. The CDR3 is made up of 12 amino acids. Germline V gives CDR1 SQVTM, CDR2 ANQGSEA. The CDR3 loop is CSATGCGDTQYF. CDR3 coding DNA: TGCAGCGCGACAGGGTGTGGAGATACGCAGTATTTT.

Remarks on this clonotype: It may be a read error: a sequence one base away is much more abundant. The J gene is TRBJ2-1, the V gene TRBV21-1. TRBV21-1 is a documented pseudogene. The CDR3 has 10 amino acids. The CDR3 protein is CARSKGEQFF. CDR3 nucleotides: TGTGCCAGAAGCAAGGGTGAGCAGTTCTTC.

The J gene is TRBJ2-4, the V gene TRBV20-1, with TRBD2 matching 11 bases. The tail of the sequence fits TRBJ2-7 better, so the J call may be wrong. The CDR3 consists of 13 residues. Germline CDR1 is DFQATT and CDR2 is SNEGSKA (reference sequence). CDR3: CSVGTSGSYEQYV. DNA for the CDR3: TGCAGTGTCGGGACTAGCGGATCCTACGAGCAGTACGTC.

About this clonotype itself: A clone one base away is much larger, so this may be a read error. The gene calls are TRBV6-1 and TRBJ2-7, with D maybe TRBD1 (5 bases). CDR1 is MNHNS and CDR2 is SASEGT in the germline V gene. Trimming shortened V by 5 bases and J by 6 bases, and 23 bases separated the two germline ends. This CDR3 comprises 16 residues. For the CDR3, the DNA is TGTGCCAGCAGTCCCCCCAGGGCAGGGAAAAACAGCGAGCAGTACTTC. Encoded protein: CASSPPRAGKNSEQYF.

The CDR3 region is CASSHDRQGAKAKNIQYF. CDR3 sequence (DNA): TGTGCCAGCAGTCACGACCGACAGGGGGCGAAGGCCAAAAACATTCAGTACTTC. This chain connects TRBV28 to TRBJ2-4; 10 positions match TRBD1. The V and J ends lost 5 bases and 1 base, in that order; junction bases with no gene match: 11. From germline, CDR1 is MDHEN and CDR2 SYDVKM. This CDR3 contains 18 residues.

This chain links TRBV12-3 or TRBV12-4 with TRBJ1-2; TRBD1 matches 10 bases. There are 14 residues in the CDR3. J was trimmed by 4 bases and V by 6 bases; bases with no gene match: 5. The DNA for the CDR3 is TGTGCCAGCAGAGGGACAGGGGCCTTCTATGGCTACACCTTC. Translated, it gives CASRGTGAFYGYTF.

This chain links TRBV4-1 with TRBJ2-1, with 7 bases matching TRBD1. The CDR3 totals 17 residues. Germline CDR1 and CDR2: MGHRA and YSYEKL. V dropped 1 base and J dropped 0; count of bases not matched to a gene: 6. CDR3 region: CASSQGTGLSSYNEQFF. DNA of the CDR3: TGCGCCAGCAGCCAAGGGACAGGTCTCAGCTCCTACAATGAGCAGTTCTTC.

This clonotype has only one observation. The V gene is TRBV7-9, the J gene TRBJ2-7, with 7 bases that match TRBD2. The J call may be mistaken, given a closer DNA end match to TRBJ2-5. The CDR3 sequence is 14 residues long. CDR1 SEHNR and CDR2 FQNEAQ come from the germline V gene (reference sequence). CDR3 residues: CASSFSAGEETQYF. DNA for the CDR3: TGTGCCAGCAGCTTCTCGGCGGGAGAAGAGACCCAGTACTTC.

This clonotype was seen repeatedly, ten times or more. The chain uses TRBV2 and TRBJ2-7; the D gene is possibly TRBD2 (6 bases). CDR3 size: 14 residues. Germline assignment: CDR1 SNHLY and CDR2 FYNNEI. Trimming removed 4 bases from V and 2 bases from J, with 12 bases in between. The CDR3 protein is CASSGRGITYEQYF. The CDR3 nucleotides read TGTGCCAGCAGTGGGAGGGGAATCACCTACGAGCAGTACTTC.

This clonotype has just one count. The chain couples TRBV20-1 to TRBJ2-1; 8 bases agree with TRBD2. There are 18 residues in the CDR3. From germline, CDR1 is DFQATT and CDR2 SNEGSKA (reference sequence). Trimming at V came to 5 bases and at J to 3 bases, leaving 18 bases not matched to a gene. The CDR3 DNA is TGCAGTGCTCTGACGGTGGGAAGAGCGGGAGATTTCTACAATGAGCAGTTCTTC. Its translation is CSALTVGRAGDFYNEQFF.

This chain links TRBV29-1 with TRBJ2-7; D is perhaps TRBD1 (6 bases). The V and J ends lost 5 bases and 3 bases respectively, with 20 bases between them. This CDR3 has 15 amino acids. CDR1 is SQVTM, CDR2 ANQGSEA, per germline. CDR3 coding DNA: TGCAGCGTTTATGGCGGTGGAGGACAGAACTACGAGCAGTACTTC. Its protein is CSVYGGGGQNYEQYF.

This clonotype came up many times. The gene calls are TRBV9 and TRBJ2-1; D is perhaps TRBD1 (6 bases). The CDR3 is 14 residues long. V was trimmed by 3 bases and J by 13 bases, leaving 20 bases between them. CDR1 is SGDLS and CDR2 is YYNGEE in the germline V gene. CDR3 loop: CASSGARWTELQFF. DNA for the CDR3: TGTGCCAGCAGCGGAGCCAGGTGGACAGAGCTACAGTTCTTC.

This clonotype was seen more than once but under ten times. The chain has TRBV11-1 and TRBJ1-6, with a weak D call TRBD1 (5 bases). Germline V gene lookup returns CDR1 SGHAT and CDR2 FQDESV (reference sequence). The CDR3 runs 18 residues. Deletions cut 5 bases from V and 0 bases from J, with 17 bases between. CDR3 region: CASSRSFRASSYNSPLHF. CDR3 DNA: TGTGCCAGCAGCCGATCTTTCAGGGCGAGCTCCTATAATTCACCCCTCCACTTT.

This clonotype was counted ten times or more. The J gene is TRBJ2-3, the V gene TRBV20-1, with 11 bases fitting TRBD2. Germline V gives CDR1 DFQATT, CDR2 SNEGSKA (reference sequence). V lost 1 base to trimming and J lost 3 bases; unmatched junction nucleotides: 3. This CDR3 has 15 residues. The CDR3 sequence: CSARAPSGRTDTQYF. CDR3 in DNA: TGCAGTGCTAGAGCGCCTAGCGGGAGGACAGATACGCAGTATTTT.

The CDR3 DNA follows: TGCAGTGCTAGCTCGACAGGGTGGGAGACCCAGTACTTC. This translates into CSASSTGWETQYF. The chain combines TRBV20-1 with TRBJ2-7; 7 bases are a match to TRBD1. The J call is doubtful: the DNA matches TRBJ2-5 better. The V gene's germline CDR1 is DFQATT and CDR2 SNEGSKA (reference sequence). This CDR3 is 13 amino acids long.

This clonotype has a single count. The gene calls are TRBV20-1 and TRBJ2-3; no reliable D call. The CDR3 is 13 amino acids. Per the germline V gene, CDR1 is DFQATT and CDR2 is SNEGSKA (reference sequence). The V and J ends lost 6 bases and 7 bases respectively, with 17 bases between them. CDR3 in amino acids: CSAIRPPAYTQYF. CDR3 DNA: TGCAGTGCAATTAGGCCTCCGGCATATACGCAGTATTTT.

The chain links TRBV5-1 to TRBJ2-5; 8 bases align to TRBD2. V lost 2 bases to trimming and J lost 13 bases; unmatched junction nucleotides: 4. The CDR3 spans 11 residues. The germline CDR1 and CDR2 sequences are SGHRS and YFSETQ. CDR3 nucleotides: TGCGCCAGCAGCTTTAGCGGGGCGTGGTACTTC. It translates to CASSFSGAWYF.

This clonotype was seen a handful of times. The rearrangement joins TRBV5-1 to TRBJ2-1; 7 nucleotides align to TRBD2. The J call may be faulty, since TRBJ2-7 better matches the DNA end. Germline CDR1 is SGHRS and CDR2 is YFSETQ. The CDR3 totals 15 residues. CDR3 DNA: TGCGCCAGCAGCTCGGGGGAGGGAGCTTACAATGAGCAGTACTTC. It specifies CASSSGEGAYNEQYF.

The V call is TRBV29-1, the J call TRBJ2-5; the match to TRBD2 covers 14 bases. This CDR3 spans 13 amino acids. After removal of 8 bases from V and 11 bases from J, the junction contained 10 bases not matched to a gene. In germline, CDR1 is SQVTM, CDR2 ANQGSEA. CDR3 coding DNA: TGCAGCCTTATGACTAGCGGGAGGGGTGAGCAGTACTTC. Translated, it gives CSLMTSGRGEQYF.

The chain couples TRBV4-3 to TRBJ1-4; 7 bases match TRBD1. V shed 0 bases, J shed 7 bases, and the junction held 8 bases outside the gene matches. This CDR3 comprises 16 residues. The germline V gene has CDR1 LGHNA and CDR2 YSLEER. For the CDR3, the DNA is TGCGCCAGCAGCCAAGACCCCACAGGGGTGGGTGAAAAACTGTTTTTT. This codes for CASSQDPTGVGEKLFF.

V gene TRBV11-2 combines with J gene TRBJ2-4; a possible D gene is TRBD2 (5 bases). TRBJ2-7 explains the end of the DNA better; the J call may be wrong. This CDR3 spans 13 amino acids. Germline CDR1 and CDR2: SGHAT and FQNNGV. The CDR3 DNA reads as TGTGCCAGCAGCTTAGAGGAGGTATACGAGCAGTACTTC. This gives the protein CASSLEEVYEQYF.

This clonotype was observed a handful of times. This sequence may be a read error, since a much larger clone differs from it by one base. This chain connects TRBV29-1 to TRBJ2-7; D may be TRBD2 (5 bases). The CDR3 has 14 residues. Germline values: CDR1 SQVTM, CDR2 ANQGSEA. The V gene lost 4 bases and the J gene lost 7 bases, with 20 bases spanning the gap. Here the CDR3 DNA reads TGCAGCGTTGGCGGGCTGAGCTCCTACAATGAGCAGTACTTC. Its protein product is CSVGGLSSYNEQYF.

This clonotype was picked up a small number of times. A clone one base away is much larger, so this may be a read error. J is TRBJ2-1 and V is TRBV6-5, with 10 positions matching TRBD1. The J call is uncertain, as TRBJ2-7 better fits the DNA end. Germline lookup yields CDR1 MNHEY and CDR2 SVGAGI. The length of the CDR3 is 15 residues. The CDR3 reads CASRRDRGSYNEQYF. In DNA form, the CDR3 reads TGTGCCAGCAGACGGGACAGGGGCTCCTACAATGAGCAGTACTTC.

The chain links TRBV7-2 to TRBJ1-1; TRBD1 might be the D (5 bases). With 6 bases removed from V and 3 bases from J, the gap between germline ends came to 14 bases. Germline assignment: CDR1 SGHTA and CDR2 FQGNSA. This CDR3 contains 14 residues. CDR3 protein: CASRIRSRDTEAFF. The CDR3 coding sequence is TGTGCCAGCAGAATCCGATCCAGGGACACTGAAGCTTTCTTT.

Comments on this clonotype: This may be a read error: a much more frequent sequence differs by one nucleotide. This rearrangement joins TRBV12-3 or TRBV12-4 to TRBJ2-7, with TRBD2 as a possible D gene (6 bases). V was cut by 5 bases and J by 3 bases, with 11 bases left in between. This CDR3 is 13 amino acids long. The CDR3 nucleotides are TGTGCCAGCAGTGACGGGGGAATCTACGAGCAGTACTTC. Its protein is CASSDGGIYEQYF.

This clonotype occurred a few times. V gene TRBV7-9 combines with J gene TRBJ2-2; D not resolved. The V end lost 3 bases, the J end lost 1 base, and 3 bases lay between the germline ends. This CDR3 contains 13 residues. Germline lookup yields CDR1 SEHNR and CDR2 FQNEAQ (reference sequence). The chain's CDR3 is CASSLENTGELFF. The CDR3 nucleotides are TGTGCCAGCAGCTTGGAGAACACCGGGGAGCTGTTTTTT.

The chain uses TRBV20-1 and TRBJ2-5; the match to TRBD2 covers 13 bases. CDR1 and CDR2 from the germline V gene are DFQATT and SNEGSKA (reference sequence). Trimming at V came to 1 base and at J to 7 bases, leaving 9 bases not matched to a gene. The CDR3 consists of 16 residues. The DNA for the CDR3 is TGCAGTGCTAGAGCAGGGACTAGCGGGAATCAGGCGACCCAGTACTTC. This gives the protein CSARAGTSGNQATQYF.